The 9 T cell receptor beta chains presented below share a single source sample, sequenced in a study of regulatory T cells in long-lasting Graves disease. The sample's time point: newly diagnosed GD, antithyroid drugs for less than 3 months. Researchers made the TCR library from RNA that was extracted from PBMCs. Libraries of TCR beta came from iRepertoire HTBI primers plus Arm-PCR of CDR3 regions. TCRdb independently ran MiXCR on the multiplex PCR reads; one entry per CDR3 protein. The sample has approximately 400,000 distinct CDR3 sequences, 12% seen once. These data were also filed under a second study, of T cells in Graves' hyperthyroidism and ophthalmopathy.

The sequencing used peripheral blood mononuclear cells (PBMCs), collected at new diagnosis, from a patient treated with antithyroid drugs. The origin of the receptors is a woman aged 18-29 years with Graves disease.

This clonotype was counted at least ten times. The chain couples TRBV28 to TRBJ2-1, with 8 nucleotides matching TRBD2. Looked up from germline, CDR1 is MDHEN and CDR2 is SYDVKM. This CDR3 comprises 15 residues. J lost 6 bases, V lost 5 bases, and 9 bases had no gene match. CDR3 sequence (DNA): TGTGCCAGCAGTCCTCCGGGGGGGCTGAGCAATGAGCAGTTCTTC. Its protein is CASSPPGGLSNEQFF.

This clonotype was recorded at least ten times. This rearrangement joins TRBV28 to TRBJ1-1; D is uncertain. The germline gives CDR1 MDHEN, CDR2 SYDVKM. Trimming took 6 bases from V and 12 from J, leaving 14 bases between them. The CDR3 loop spans 11 amino acids. The CDR3 here is CASSETDLPFF. CDR3 sequence (DNA): TGTGCCAGCAGCGAGACTGATCTTCCTTTCTTT.

In its sample, this clonotype was seen many times. The V gene is TRBV28, the J gene TRBJ2-7; TRBD2 agrees at 10 bases. V shed 5 bases and J 5 bases; nucleotides not matched to a gene: 15. This CDR3 contains 17 residues. The V gene's germline CDR1 is MDHEN and CDR2 SYDVKM. CDR3 loop: CASSIHHLIAGGNEQYF. CDR3 sequence (DNA): TGTGCCAGCAGTATCCATCACCTCATAGCGGGAGGCAACGAGCAGTACTTC.

The table lists this clonotype with a few counts. The chain combines TRBV10-3 with TRBJ2-5; D might be TRBD2 (6 bases). Per germline, CDR1 ENHRY and CDR2 SYGVKD. Trimming shortened V by 2 bases and J by 7 bases, and 17 bases separated the two germline ends. CDR3 length equals 15 residues. The CDR3 DNA sequence: TGTGCCATCAGTGAGAGGAAGGTGCCGGAGGGGACCCAGTACTTC. Its translation is CAISERKVPEGTQYF.

The chain combines TRBV20-1 with TRBJ1-4; D unclear. There are 16 residues in the CDR3. Trimming removed 2 bases at V and 8 bases at J, with 21 bases between. Germline-derived CDR1 and CDR2 are DFQATT and SNEGSKA (reference sequence). The CDR3 DNA is TGCAGTGCTAGACCACACATCAGGCCCAGCGGGGAAAAACTGTTTTTT. This sequence encodes CSARPHIRPSGEKLFF.

There are many counts of this clonotype. The rearrangement uses TRBV5-5 and TRBJ2-3; D is undetermined. The CDR3 is made up of 14 amino acids. Trimming pared 7 bases from V and 2 bases from J, leaving 14 bases between. CDR1 SGHKS and CDR2 YYEKEE come from the germline V gene (reference sequence). This CDR3 reads CASWMGSPTDTQYF. The CDR3 region has the DNA TGTGCCAGCTGGATGGGCTCCCCCACAGATACGCAGTATTTT.

This clonotype was seen many times. The rearrangement joins TRBV7-3 to TRBJ1-6; D not certain. Trimming pared 4 bases from V and 8 bases from J, leaving 15 bases between. This CDR3 has 15 amino acids. Per the germline V gene, CDR1 is SGHTA and CDR2 is FQGTGA. CDR3 nucleotides: TGTGCCAGCAGCTCATTGGGAGGGATGGATTCACCCCTCCACTTT. It yields the protein CASSSLGGMDSPLHF.

A note on this clonotype: A much larger clonotype is one base distant, so this may be a read error. The chain uses TRBV4-3 and TRBJ2-5; TRBD2 might be the D (6 bases). CDR1 and CDR2 (germline): LGHNA, YSLEER. This CDR3 is built from 16 residues. The CDR3 loop is CAGSQEGRGSLETQYF. The CDR3 nucleotides are TGCGCCGGCAGCCAAGAAGGTCGGGGGTCCTTGGAGACCCAGTACTTC.

This sequence joins TRBV27 and TRBJ2-7, with TRBD1 identical over 7 bases. The CDR3 runs to 15 residues. The V gene's germline CDR1 is MNHEY and CDR2 SMNVEV (reference sequence). Germline trimming cut 4 bases from V and 4 bases from J; bases unmatched to any gene: 10. The CDR3, as DNA: TGTGCCAGCAGTTCTCAGGGACAGCCAATTTACGAGCAGTACGTC. It encodes CASSSQGQPIYEQYV.